This T cell receptor beta chain derives from a study of blood T cell repertoires in COVID-19. Measured with immunoSEQ multiplex PCR; TCRdb has only the in-frame clones, and not every one. This table has about 240,000 clones, 86% appearing once. There are 12 residues in the CDR3. Germline V CDR1 and CDR2: SGHDN, FVKESK. With 1 base removed from V and 9 bases from J, the gap between germline ends came to 10 bases. The chain combines TRBV14 with TRBJ2-7; TRBD2 is a possible D gene (6 bases). This clonotype was obtained from a man older than 75 with acute or convalescent COVID-19. Material: peripheral blood. The CDR3 loop reads CASSQGGVRQYF. The CDR3 coding sequence is TGTGCCAGCAGCCAAGGCGGGGTAAGGCAGTACTTC.